This T cell receptor beta chain comes out of a study of breast tumors, draining lymph nodes, adjacent tissues. Broader study findings: Tumor repertoires ranked between lymph nodes and nontumor tissue in diversity, with V and J gene preferences. Data fit most tumor T cells coming from lymph node, expanding in tumor.

TCRdb independently ran MiXCR on the multiplex PCR reads; one entry per CDR3 protein. This sample has approximately 230,000 distinct CDR3 sequences, with 34% found just once. The lymph nodes were axillary draining lymph nodes from breast cancer patients. Per germline, CDR1 DFQATT and CDR2 SNEGSKA (reference sequence). The junction had 14 bases not matched to a gene; V was cut back by 6 bases and J by 0 bases. The CDR3 loop spans 17 amino acids. As to this clonotype: Its cognate antigen is unknown.

The TCR was taken from a female donor with breast cancer. Some clones in this sample may be carry-over from other donors' samples. The specimen sequenced was axillary lymph node tissue. The chain recombines TRBV20-1 with TRBJ2-4; 7 bases align to TRBD2. The CDR3 here is CSALGRGTDLAKNIQYF. Written as DNA, the CDR3 is TGCAGTGCCCTAGGGCGGGGGACCGACTTAGCCAAAAACATTCAGTACTTC.